Sequencing of this T cell receptor beta chain was carried out in a study of shared clonotypes between healthy human individuals. Points from the study as a whole: Sampling included only blood; tissue repertoires likely differ.

V lost 1 base and J 7 bases, leaving 11 bases between the germline ends. Germline V gene sequence: CDR1 SGHTA, CDR2 FQGTGA. The CDR3 totals 15 residues. Remarks on this clone: The antigen is unknown.

Libraries were prepared by immunoSEQ multiplex PCR; TCRdb keeps only in-frame clonotypes and omits some of them. The sample has roughly 510,000 clones, about 80% seen once; the top ten hold approximately 12%. Sequencing input: PBMCs. V is TRBV7-3 and J is TRBJ1-6; no definite D call. The origin of this receptor is a woman aged 40 to 50 in good health. Some clones in this sample may be carry-over from other donors' samples. This CDR3 reads CASSLNRFGNSPLHF. CDR3 DNA: TGTGCCAGCAGCTTAAACCGGTTCGGAAATTCACCCCTCCACTTT.